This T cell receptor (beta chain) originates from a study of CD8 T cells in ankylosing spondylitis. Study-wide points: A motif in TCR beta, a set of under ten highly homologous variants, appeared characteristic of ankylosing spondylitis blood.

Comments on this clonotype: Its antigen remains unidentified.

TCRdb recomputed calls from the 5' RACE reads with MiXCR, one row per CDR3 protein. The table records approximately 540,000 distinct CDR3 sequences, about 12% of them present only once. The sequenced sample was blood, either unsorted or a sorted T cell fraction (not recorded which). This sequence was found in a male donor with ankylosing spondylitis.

The DNA of the CDR3 is TGTGCCAGCTCAAGACAGACCAGCTCCTACGAGCAGTACTTC. It yields the protein CASSRQTSSYEQYF. This chain links TRBV18 with TRBJ2-7; D might be TRBD1 (5 bases). Germline V lookup: CDR1 KGHSH, CDR2 LQKENI. The V end was cut by 5 bases, the J end by 0 bases, with 11 bases between. The CDR3 contains 14 residues.